The sequence of this TCR beta chain was determined in a study of T cell responses to AZD1222 COVID-19 vaccine. About this clone itself: Antigen: not known.

V dropped 1 base and J dropped 9 bases, with 14 bases sitting between them. The CDR3 sequence is 14 residues long. CDR1 is SGHRS, CDR2 YFSETQ, per germline. Whether given at about 4 or about 12 weeks, second doses were pooled. Regarding the study as a whole: There were mostly white British donors and more females than males, and clonal diversity was possibly underestimated. Reports indicate that nearly half of spike-specific TCRs are directed at unmutated variant regions. The study identified only a handful of AZD1222 recipients as seropositive at baseline.

Libraries were prepared by immunoSEQ multiplex PCR; TCRdb keeps only in-frame clonotypes and omits some of them. Of more than 120,000 clones detected, 70% to 90% appear once; the ten largest clones hold about 4.8%. The V call is TRBV5-1, the J call TRBJ2-1, with a weak D call TRBD1 (7 bases). The source is an adult who received the AZD1222 COVID-19 vaccine. The material sequenced was peripheral blood, taken 28 days after the second AZD1222 dose. The CDR3 coding sequence is TGCGCCAGCAGCTTGACGCAGGGGGGAGGTGAGCAGTTCTTC. Its translation is CASSLTQGGGEQFF. Together with reference TRBV5-1 and TRBJ2-1, the CDR3 gives the full variable domain: KAGVTQTPRYLIKTRGQQVTLSCSPISGHRSVSWYQQTPGQGLQFLFEYFSETQRNKGNFPGRFSGRQFSNSRSEMNVSTLELGDSALYLCASSLTQGGGEQFFGPGTRLTVL.